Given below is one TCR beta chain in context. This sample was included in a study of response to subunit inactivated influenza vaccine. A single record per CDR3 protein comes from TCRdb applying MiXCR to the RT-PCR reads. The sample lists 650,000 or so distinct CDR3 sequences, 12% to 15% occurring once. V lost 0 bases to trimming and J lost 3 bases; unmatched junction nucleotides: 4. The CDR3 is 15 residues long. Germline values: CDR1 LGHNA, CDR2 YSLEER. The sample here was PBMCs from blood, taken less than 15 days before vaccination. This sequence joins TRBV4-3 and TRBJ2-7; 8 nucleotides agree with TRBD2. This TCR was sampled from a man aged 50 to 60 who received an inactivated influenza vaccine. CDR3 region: CASSQETSGNYEQYF. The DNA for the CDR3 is TGCGCCAGCAGCCAAGAAACTAGCGGAAACTACGAGCAGTACTTC.